The rows below give T cell receptor beta chains drawn from one sample of a study of blood T cell repertoires in COVID-19. Profiled with immunoSEQ multiplex PCR; TCRdb holds only in-frame clones, not every one. Here the sample spans 210,000 or so clones, nearly 90% being singletons. The sample taken for sequencing was peripheral blood. These receptors were taken from a woman between 18 and 29 years old who had recovered from COVID-19. CDR3s include the opening cysteine and the closing phenylalanine or tryptophan. The order of the fields is CDR3 length, J gene, D gene, clone size, V gene, CDR3 protein, CDR3 DNA. The D gene is left open where the match is weak. For some rows the clone size is stated as once, few or many, or as a class when expanded; others skip it.

len: 15; j_gene: TRBJ1-5; d_gene: NA; abundance: NA; v_gene: TRBV7-2; CDR3aa: CASSLRTGSNQPQHF; CDR3nt: TGTGCCAGCAGCTTGAGAACAGGGTCCAATCAGCCCCAGCATTTT
len: 15; j_gene: TRBJ2-2; d_gene: NA; abundance: NA; v_gene: TRBV15; CDR3aa: CATSREPGRTGELFF; CDR3nt: TGTGCCACCAGCAGAGAGCCAGGGCGCACCGGGGAGCTGTTTTTT
len: 13; j_gene: TRBJ1-1; d_gene: TRBD1; abundance: NA; v_gene: TRBV27; CDR3aa: CASGPTGGSEAFF; CDR3nt: TGTGCCAGCGGACCGACAGGGGGGTCTGAAGCTTTCTTT
len: 17; j_gene: TRBJ2-7; d_gene: TRBD2; abundance: NA; v_gene: TRBV4-3; CDR3aa: CASSQDGGGRGAYEQYF; CDR3nt: TGCGCCAGCAGCCAAGATGGCGGCGGGAGAGGGGCCTACGAGCAGTACTTC
len: 14; j_gene: TRBJ2-7; d_gene: TRBD2; abundance: NA; v_gene: TRBV7-9; CDR3aa: CAYGGGALIDEQYF; CDR3nt: TGTGCCTATGGGGGGGGAGCCCTGATCGACGAGCAGTACTTC
len: 17; j_gene: TRBJ1-5; d_gene: NA; abundance: NA; v_gene: TRBV19; CDR3aa: CASTAPLNTGLDQPQHF; CDR3nt: TGTGCCAGCACGGCCCCCCTTAATACAGGGCTGGATCAGCCCCAGCATTTT
len: 19; j_gene: TRBJ2-3; d_gene: TRBD2; abundance: once; v_gene: TRBV7-8; CDR3aa: CASSSIPHGLAGDSDTQYF; CDR3nt: TGTGCCAGCAGCTCCATACCACACGGACTAGCGGGAGACTCAGATACGCAGTATTTT
len: 14; j_gene: TRBJ2-5; d_gene: NA; abundance: NA; v_gene: TRBV6-1; CDR3aa: CASSERLGGETQYF; CDR3nt: TGTGCCAGCAGTGAACGTCTTGGGGGGGAGACCCAGTACTTC
len: 16; j_gene: TRBJ2-3; d_gene: TRBD2; abundance: NA; v_gene: TRBV5-6; CDR3aa: CASSLTAGRGTDTQYF; CDR3nt: TGTGCCAGCAGCTTAACAGCGGGAAGGGGCACAGATACGCAGTATTTT
len: 13; j_gene: TRBJ2-1; d_gene: NA; abundance: NA; v_gene: TRBV30; CDR3aa: CAWSLEGYNEQFF; CDR3nt: TGTGCCTGGAGTTTGGAGGGCTACAATGAGCAGTTCTTC
len: 15; j_gene: TRBJ1-1; d_gene: NA; abundance: NA; v_gene: TRBV6-5; CDR3aa: CASSYSTGMNTEAFF; CDR3nt: TGTGCCAGCAGTTACTCCACAGGGATGAACACTGAAGCTTTCTTT
len: 13; j_gene: TRBJ2-5; d_gene: TRBD1; abundance: NA; v_gene: TRBV5-6; CDR3aa: CASSYQGAETQYF; CDR3nt: TGTGCCAGCAGCTACCAGGGGGCAGAGACCCAGTACTTC
len: 15; j_gene: TRBJ1-4; d_gene: NA; abundance: NA; v_gene: TRBV7-9; CDR3aa: CASSPSGTIGEKLFF; CDR3nt: TGTGCCAGCAGCCCATCCGGGACAATAGGGGAAAAACTGTTTTTT
len: 14; j_gene: TRBJ2-2; d_gene: NA; abundance: NA; v_gene: TRBV27; CDR3aa: CASSFISNTGELFF; CDR3nt: TGTGCCAGCAGTTTTATTTCGAACACCGGGGAGCTGTTTTTT
len: 13; j_gene: TRBJ2-1; d_gene: NA; abundance: few; v_gene: TRBV7-3; CDR3aa: CASSLTDEEEQFF; CDR3nt: TGTGCCAGCAGCTTAACTGACGAGGAGGAGCAGTTCTTC
len: 16; j_gene: TRBJ2-3; d_gene: TRBD1; abundance: NA; v_gene: TRBV27; CDR3aa: CASSLSGQLEIDTQYF; CDR3nt: TGTGCCAGCAGTTTATCGGGACAGCTTGAGATAGATACGCAGTATTTT
len: 18; j_gene: TRBJ1-5; d_gene: TRBD1; abundance: once; v_gene: TRBV2; CDR3aa: CASSEFGTGGAINQPQHF; CDR3nt: TGTGCCAGCAGTGAGTTCGGGACAGGGGGTGCTATCAATCAGCCCCAGCATTTT
len: 15; j_gene: TRBJ2-1; d_gene: NA; abundance: NA; v_gene: TRBV27; CDR3aa: CASSNRLDPPIEQFF; CDR3nt: TGTGCCAGCAGTAACCGACTAGACCCGCCTATTGAGCAGTTCTTC
len: 13; j_gene: TRBJ1-1; d_gene: TRBD1; abundance: NA; v_gene: TRBV5-4; CDR3aa: CASRATGYTEAFF; CDR3nt: TGTGCCAGCAGGGCGACAGGGTACACTGAAGCTTTCTTT
len: 13; j_gene: TRBJ2-2; d_gene: NA; abundance: NA; v_gene: TRBV11-3; CDR3aa: CASSLSGDGELFF; CDR3nt: TGTGCCAGCAGCTTATCCGGAGACGGGGAGCTGTTTTTT
len: 14; j_gene: TRBJ1-2; d_gene: NA; abundance: NA; v_gene: TRBV6-1; CDR3aa: CASSDRGGSAGYTF; CDR3nt: TGTGCCAGCAGTGACCGAGGAGGTTCAGCGGGCTACACCTTC
len: 14; j_gene: TRBJ2-7; d_gene: TRBD2; abundance: NA; v_gene: TRBV19; CDR3aa: CASSMGTSGYEQYF; CDR3nt: TGTGCCAGTAGTATGGGGACTAGCGGTTACGAGCAGTACTTC
len: 14; j_gene: TRBJ1-4; d_gene: TRBD1; abundance: NA; v_gene: TRBV9; CDR3aa: CASSVGTGNEKLFF; CDR3nt: TGTGCCAGCAGCGTAGGGACAGGGAATGAAAAACTGTTTTTT
len: 14; j_gene: TRBJ1-5; d_gene: NA; abundance: NA; v_gene: TRBV6-6; CDR3aa: CASRKGRGYQPQHF; CDR3nt: TGTGCCAGCAGAAAAGGGAGGGGATACCAGCCCCAGCATTTT
len: 15; j_gene: TRBJ2-3; d_gene: NA; abundance: NA; v_gene: TRBV5-8; CDR3aa: CASSLDGRSTDTQYF; CDR3nt: TGTGCCAGCAGCTTGGATGGCAGAAGCACAGATACGCAGTATTTT
len: 14; j_gene: TRBJ1-1; d_gene: NA; abundance: NA; v_gene: TRBV19; CDR3aa: CASSWAGMNTEAFF; CDR3nt: TGTGCCAGTAGTTGGGCAGGGATGAACACTGAAGCTTTCTTT
len: 18; j_gene: TRBJ2-6; d_gene: NA; abundance: NA; v_gene: TRBV29-1; CDR3aa: CSVSGWTDPHSGANVLTF; CDR3nt: TGCAGCGTTAGTGGCTGGACAGACCCTCACTCTGGGGCCAACGTCCTGACTTTC
len: 16; j_gene: TRBJ2-1; d_gene: NA; abundance: NA; v_gene: TRBV4-3; CDR3aa: CASSPQAELFHNEQFF; CDR3nt: TGCGCCAGCAGCCCTCAGGCAGAACTCTTCCACAATGAGCAGTTCTTC
len: 15; j_gene: TRBJ2-3; d_gene: NA; abundance: NA; v_gene: TRBV6-6; CDR3aa: CASMEGLRSTDTQYF; CDR3nt: TGTGCCAGCATGGAGGGACTTCGGAGCACAGATACGCAGTATTTT
len: 16; j_gene: TRBJ1-2; d_gene: TRBD1; abundance: NA; v_gene: TRBV18; CDR3aa: CASSIRGQGVDYGYTF; CDR3nt: TGTGCCAGCTCAATTCGGGGACAGGGGGTCGACTATGGCTACACCTTC
len: 14; j_gene: TRBJ1-6; d_gene: TRBD1; abundance: NA; v_gene: TRBV6-6; CDR3aa: CASGRQGARSPLHF; CDR3nt: TGTGCCAGCGGTAGACAGGGGGCACGATCACCCCTCCACTTT